The 21 T cell receptor beta chains below all came from one sample that was sequenced in a study of identical twins. In TCRdb, the 5' RACE reads were re-called with MiXCR into one record per CDR3 protein. The sample includes approximately 680,000 distinct CDR3 sequences, just over 7% of them seen just once. The sample was also linked to a second study, of yellow fever vaccine responses in identical twins.

Specimen: PBMCs. Receptor source: a woman aged 18 to 35 in good health.

The chain joins TRBV11-2 to TRBJ2-7; no clear D gene. The V and J ends lost 5 bases and 4 bases respectively, with 9 bases between them. The CDR3 contains 12 residues. Germline lookup yields CDR1 SGHAT and CDR2 FQNNGV. CDR3 coding DNA: TGTGCCAGCAGCCGTAGCACATACGAGCAGTACGTC. It codes for CASSRSTYEQYV.

The table lists this clonotype with a few counts. The chain carries TRBV2 and TRBJ1-1; tentative D call: TRBD1 (6 bases). This CDR3 region has 16 residues. V was cut by 7 bases and J by 1 base, with 19 bases left in between. The V gene's germline CDR1 is SNHLY and CDR2 FYNNEI. The CDR3 DNA reads TGTGCCAGCATCCCCGGACGGGGGCAGAAGAACACTGAAGCTTTCTTT. It yields the protein CASIPGRGQKNTEAFF.

CDR3 in DNA: TGTGCCAGCAGCCCCCGACTAGCGGCCGGCTACAATGAGCAGTTCTTC. Translated: CASSPRLAAGYNEQFF. This chain uses TRBV9 with TRBJ2-1; 9 bases are shared with TRBD2. From germline, CDR1 is SGDLS and CDR2 YYNGEE. The CDR3 has 16 amino acids. The V segment lost 4 bases and the J segment 3 bases; nucleotides outside the gene matches: 8. Filled out from reference TRBV9 and TRBJ2-1, the complete variable domain reads DSGVTQTPKHLITATGQRVTLRCSPRSGDLSVYWYQQSLDQGLQFLIQYYNGEERAKGNILERFSAQQFPDLHSELNLSSLELGDSALYFCASSPRLAAGYNEQFFGPGTRLTVL.

In this sample, this clonotype turned up many times. The chain joins TRBV12-3 or TRBV12-4 to TRBJ2-3; weak D call: TRBD2 (6 bases). Trimming removed 4 bases from V and 2 bases from J, with 13 bases in between. This CDR3 comprises 15 residues. The CDR3 protein is CASSSGGANTDTQYF. The DNA of the CDR3 is TGTGCCAGCAGTTCGGGCGGGGCGAACACAGATACGCAGTATTTT.

The chain uses TRBV20-1 and TRBJ1-2; 11 positions agree with TRBD1. V lost 1 base and J lost 7; bases outside the gene matches: 2. The CDR3 runs 13 residues. Germline values: CDR1 DFQATT, CDR2 SNEGSKA (reference sequence). Here the CDR3 reads CSARAGTGGGYTF. CDR3 sequence (DNA): TGCAGTGCTAGAGCAGGGACAGGGGGTGGCTACACCTTC.

This clonotype was recorded a few times. V is TRBV20-1 and J is TRBJ2-5; no firm D call. In germline, CDR1 is DFQATT, CDR2 SNEGSKA (reference sequence). V gave up 5 bases and J gave up 5 bases, with 6 bases separating them. This CDR3 has 10 residues. CDR3 residues: CSAAIETQYF. The CDR3 coding sequence is TGCAGTGCTGCGATTGAGACCCAGTACTTC.

This rearrangement joins TRBV5-1 to TRBJ2-2; D not resolved. This CDR3 contains 14 residues. Trimming shortened V by 1 base and J by 0 bases, and 4 bases separated the two germline ends. Germline values: CDR1 SGHRS, CDR2 YFSETQ. The CDR3 reads CASSLFSNTGELFF. The CDR3 DNA reads TGCGCCAGCAGCTTGTTTTCGAACACCGGGGAGCTGTTTTTT. Full variable domain (rest looked up from reference TRBV5-1 and TRBJ2-2): KAGVTQTPRYLIKTRGQQVTLSCSPISGHRSVSWYQQTPGQGLQFLFEYFSETQRNKGNFPGRFSGRQFSNSRSEMNVSTLELGDSALYLCASSLFSNTGELFFGEGSRLTVL.

This clonotype showed up many times. The rearrangement uses TRBV7-9 and TRBJ2-1; D remains unclear. The CDR3 sequence is 14 residues long. V dropped 8 bases and J dropped 6 bases, with 17 bases sitting between them. Germline V CDR1 and CDR2: SEHNR, FQNEAQ (reference sequence). This CDR3 is CASLLVGPLNEQFF. The DNA of the CDR3 is TGTGCCAGCCTTCTAGTCGGTCCTCTCAATGAGCAGTTCTTC. Looking up the rest from reference TRBV7-9 and TRBJ2-1 gives the full variable domain: DTGVSQNPRHKITKRGQNVTFRCDPISEHNRLYWYRQTLGQGPEFLTYFQNEAQLEKSRLLSDRFSAERPKGSFSTLEIQRTEQGDSAMYLCASLLVGPLNEQFFGPGTRLTVL.

Only a few counts were recorded for this clonotype. The J gene is TRBJ1-2, the V gene TRBV9; 8 positions match TRBD1. V was clipped by 3 bases and J by 6 bases; unmatched bases: 10. The CDR3 is made up of 15 amino acids. Germline CDR1 SGDLS, CDR2 YYNGEE. In nucleotides, the CDR3 is TGTGCCAGCAGCGCCCGACAGGGGAGTAAGGATGGCTACACCTTC. It encodes CASSARQGSKDGYTF.

This clonotype was counted ten times or more. The rearrangement uses TRBV5-1 and TRBJ2-5; no reliable D call. V was cut by 3 bases and J by 2 bases, with 8 bases left in between. This CDR3 contains 13 residues. Germline CDR1 SGHRS, CDR2 YFSETQ. The CDR3 region has the DNA TGCGCCAGCAGCTCAACTGGGCAAGAGACCCAGTACTTC. This translates into CASSSTGQETQYF.

At least ten counts were recorded for this clonotype. The chain carries TRBV5-5 and TRBJ1-1; D is possibly TRBD1 (5 bases). This CDR3 contains 15 residues. In germline, CDR1 is SGHKS, CDR2 YYEKEE (reference sequence). V was cut by 5 bases and J by 0 bases, with 14 bases left in between. CDR3: CASSIGGGLNTEAFF. CDR3 DNA sequence: TGTGCCAGCAGTATTGGGGGAGGGCTGAACACTGAAGCTTTCTTT.

This clonotype was detected many times. The J gene is TRBJ1-1, the V gene TRBV4-1, with unresolved D. CDR3 length: 12 residues. V lost 4 bases and J 5 bases, leaving 8 bases between the germline ends. Germline CDR1 is MGHRA and CDR2 is YSYEKL. CDR3 in DNA: TGCGCCAGCAGCCGCGCGGCTACTGAAGCTTTCTTT. Protein sequence: CASSRAATEAFF.

This clonotype showed up many times. The chain links TRBV12-3 or TRBV12-4 to TRBJ1-4; no clear D. The CDR3 has 13 residues. Trimming pared 6 bases from V and 10 bases from J, leaving 15 bases between. CDR3 bases: TGTGCCAGCAGCGGACGTCGGACGGGAAAACTGTTTTTT. Its translation is CASSGRRTGKLFF.

In its sample, this clonotype was seen a few times. The V call is TRBV28, the J call TRBJ2-1; 8 bases agree with TRBD2. This CDR3 is built from 13 residues. Germline-derived CDR1 and CDR2 are MDHEN and SYDVKM. The junction had 5 bases not matched to a gene; V was cut back by 7 bases and J by 6 bases. The CDR3 loop is CASIPGGSNEQFF. The CDR3 bases are TGTGCCAGCATCCCGGGAGGGAGCAATGAGCAGTTCTTC.

This clonotype was seen a few times. The V and J genes are TRBV29-1 and TRBJ1-1; D call uncertain. In germline, CDR1 is SQVTM, CDR2 ANQGSEA. Trimming pared 7 bases from V and 1 base from J, leaving 16 bases between. The CDR3 is 14 residues long. The CDR3 DNA follows: TGCAGCGCCTCTCTTTCCCAAGCGAACACTGAAGCTTTCTTT. Protein product: CSASLSQANTEAFF.

This clonotype was seen many times. The chain couples TRBV10-3 to TRBJ2-3, with D possibly matching TRBD1 (5 bases). The CDR3 totals 15 residues. V was clipped by 6 bases and J by 4 bases, with 17 bases between them. The germline V gene encodes CDR1 ENHRY and CDR2 SYGVKD. CDR3 DNA sequence: TGTGCCATCAGAGGGCAGGGTAGATCCCCAGATACGCAGTATTTT. Translated, it gives CAIRGQGRSPDTQYF.

The chain joins TRBV7-2 to TRBJ2-5, with a tentative D call TRBD2 (7 bases). The V end lost 8 bases, the J end lost 7 bases, and 17 bases lay between the germline ends. Germline V CDR1 and CDR2: SGHTA, FQGNSA. The CDR3 extends over 13 amino acids. The CDR3 DNA follows: TGTGCCAGCTGCGACGGGGGGCGGGGGACCCAGTACTTC. The encoded protein is CASCDGGRGTQYF. The complete variable domain, with remaining parts taken from reference TRBV7-2 and TRBJ2-5, reads GAGVSQSPSNKVTEKGKDVELRCDPISGHTALYWYRQSLGQGLEFLIYFQGNSAPDKSGLPSDRFSAERTGGSVSTLTIQRTQQEDSAVYLCASCDGGRGTQYFGPGTRLLVL.

This clonotype has a count of ten or more. The V gene is TRBV4-1, the J gene TRBJ1-1, with no clear D. There are 12 residues in the CDR3. The germline CDR1 and CDR2 sequences are MGHRA and YSYEKL. Trimming removed 2 bases from V and 1 base from J, with 2 bases in between. The CDR3 DNA follows: TGCGCCAGCAGCCAACGGAACACTGAAGCTTTCTTT. It encodes CASSQRNTEAFF.

This clonotype has a count of ten or more. The chain employs TRBV5-1 and TRBJ1-4, with unresolved D. The V end lost 1 base, the J end lost 3 bases, and 13 bases lay between the germline ends. Germline V lookup: CDR1 SGHRS, CDR2 YFSETQ. CDR3 size: 16 residues. CDR3 sequence reads: CASSLQLTGSNEKLFF. The CDR3 DNA sequence: TGCGCCAGCAGCTTGCAACTTACCGGGTCTAATGAAAAACTGTTTTTT.

This clonotype was detected a few times. J is TRBJ1-5 and V is TRBV7-2; a possible D gene is TRBD1 (6 bases). The germline V gene encodes CDR1 SGHTA and CDR2 FQGNSA. The CDR3 runs to 15 residues. V lost 0 bases to trimming and J lost 4 bases, with 10 bases between them. CDR3 bases: TGTGCCAGCAGCTTAGCAAGGGGGGTTAATCAGCCCCAGCATTTT. This encodes CASSLARGVNQPQHF.

The chain joins TRBV20-1 to TRBJ1-1, with unresolved D. The CDR3 has 11 amino acids. The germline gives CDR1 DFQATT, CDR2 SNEGSKA (reference sequence). V gave up 6 bases and J gave up 4 bases, with 9 bases separating them. CDR3 DNA sequence: TGCAGTGCCTCGAGCAGCACTGAAGCTTTCTTT. Protein product: CSASSSTEAFF.